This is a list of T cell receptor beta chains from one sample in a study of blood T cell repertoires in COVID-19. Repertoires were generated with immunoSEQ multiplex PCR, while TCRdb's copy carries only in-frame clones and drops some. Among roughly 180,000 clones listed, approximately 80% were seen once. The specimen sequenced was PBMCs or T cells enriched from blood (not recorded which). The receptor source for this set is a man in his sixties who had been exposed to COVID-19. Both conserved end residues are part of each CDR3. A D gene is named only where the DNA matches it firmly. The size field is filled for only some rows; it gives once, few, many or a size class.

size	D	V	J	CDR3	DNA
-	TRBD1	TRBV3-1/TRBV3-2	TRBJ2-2	CASSPSQGFALFF	TGTGCCAGCAGCCCCTCACAGGGGTTCGCGCTGTTTTTT
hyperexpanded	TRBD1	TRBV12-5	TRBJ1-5	CASGLHPHRGGHRGQPQHF	TGTGCTAGTGGTCTCCACCCCCACAGGGGTGGGCATCGGGGTCAGCCCCAGCATTTT
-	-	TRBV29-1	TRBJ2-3	CSVEEGRMSTDTQYF	TGCAGCGTTGAAGAAGGCAGGATGAGCACAGATACGCAGTATTTT
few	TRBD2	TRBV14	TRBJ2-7	CASSPGDYSYEQYF	TGTGCCAGCAGCCCCGGGGACTACTCCTACGAGCAGTACTTC
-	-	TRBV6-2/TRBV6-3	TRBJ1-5	CASSVLGVGNQPQHF	TGTGCCAGCAGTGTGTTAGGGGTCGGCAATCAGCCCCAGCATTTT
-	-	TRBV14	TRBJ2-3	CASSQDRRSRGDTDTQYF	TGTGCCAGCAGCCAAGATCGCCGGAGTAGGGGCGACACAGATACGCAGTATTTT
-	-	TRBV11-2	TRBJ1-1	CASSLDAGENTEAFF	TGTGCCAGCAGCTTAGATGCGGGGGAGAACACTGAAGCTTTCTTT
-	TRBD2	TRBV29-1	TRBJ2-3	CSVDTSRTSGSGDTQYF	TGCAGCGTCGATACTAGTCGGACTAGCGGGAGCGGAGATACGCAGTATTTT
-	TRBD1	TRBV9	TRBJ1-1	CASSVTGQAGEAFF	TGTGCCAGCAGCGTTACCGGACAGGCGGGTGAAGCTTTCTTT
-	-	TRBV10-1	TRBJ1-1	CASSESGDTEAFF	TGCGCCAGCAGTGAGTCCGGGGACACTGAAGCTTTCTTT
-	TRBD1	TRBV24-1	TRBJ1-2	CATSGNRDREDYGYTF	TGTGCCACCAGTGGAAACCGGGACAGGGAGGACTATGGCTACACCTTC
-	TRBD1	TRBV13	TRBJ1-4	CASSLVGQGIGKLFF	TGTGCCAGCAGCTTAGTTGGACAGGGAATCGGAAAACTGTTTTTT
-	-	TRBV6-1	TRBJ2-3	CASSDRLARNTDTQYF	TGTGCCAGCAGTGATAGGCTAGCCAGAAACACAGATACGCAGTATTTT
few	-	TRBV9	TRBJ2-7	CASSGASALEQYF	TGTGCCAGCAGCGGGGCATCAGCACTGGAGCAGTACTTC
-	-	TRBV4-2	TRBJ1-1	CASSQETGPTEAFF	TGTGCCAGCAGCCAAGAAACAGGGCCCACTGAAGCTTTCTTT
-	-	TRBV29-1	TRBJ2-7	CSALAAYEQYF	TGCAGCGCTCTGGCGGCCTACGAGCAGTACTTC
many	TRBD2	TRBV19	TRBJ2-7	CASSIWGLASYEQYF	TGTGCCAGTAGTATCTGGGGACTAGCGTCCTACGAGCAGTACTTC
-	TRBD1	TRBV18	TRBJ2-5	CASSPGGQQETQYF	TGTGCCAGCTCACCTGGGGGACAGCAAGAGACCCAGTACTTC
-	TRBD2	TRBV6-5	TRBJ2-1	CASSIIGLADNEQFF	TGTGCCAGCAGCATTATAGGTCTAGCGGACAATGAGCAGTTCTTC
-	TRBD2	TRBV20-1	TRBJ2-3	CSASKAGGPDTQYF	TGCAGTGCTAGTAAAGCGGGAGGGCCAGATACGCAGTATTTT
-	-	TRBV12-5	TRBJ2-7	CASGLRVRTAYEQYF	TGTGCTAGTGGTTTGAGGGTCAGGACTGCCTACGAGCAGTACTTC
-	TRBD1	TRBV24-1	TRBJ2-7	CATSETGTATYEQYF	TGTGCCACCAGTGAAACCGGGACAGCCACCTACGAGCAGTACTTC
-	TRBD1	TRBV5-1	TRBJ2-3	CASSSGQGGTDTQYF	TGCGCCAGCAGCTCGGGACAGGGGGGGACAGATACGCAGTATTTT
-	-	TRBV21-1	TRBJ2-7	CASSKAVAGCLGEQYF	TGTGCCAGCAGCAAAGCGGTGGCAGGGTGTTTGGGCGAGCAGTACTTC
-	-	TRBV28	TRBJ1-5	CASRRGNSNQPQHF	TGTGCCAGCAGGAGAGGAAATAGCAATCAGCCCCAGCATTTT
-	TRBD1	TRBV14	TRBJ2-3	CASSPLGGQGTDTQYF	TGTGCCAGCAGCCCCCTGGGGGGACAGGGCACAGATACGCAGTATTTT
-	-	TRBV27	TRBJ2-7	CASSGQNWEQYF	TGTGCCAGCAGCGGACAGAACTGGGAGCAGTACTTC
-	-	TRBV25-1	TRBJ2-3	CATQGRGPDTQYF	TGTGCCACCCAAGGAAGAGGCCCAGATACGCAGTATTTT
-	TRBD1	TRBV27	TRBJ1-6	CASGPLDRGLSPLHF	TGTGCCAGCGGACCTCTCGACAGGGGGCTTTCACCCCTCCACTTT
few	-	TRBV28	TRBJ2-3	CASSPRTRTDTQYF	TGTGCCAGCAGTCCGAGGACTCGCACAGATACGCAGTATTTT
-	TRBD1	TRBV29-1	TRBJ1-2	CSVHTGAGYTF	TGCAGCGTCCACACAGGGGCCGGCTACACCTTC
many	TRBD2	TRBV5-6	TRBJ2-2	CASRTLAGVDTGELFF	TGTGCCAGCAGGACCCTAGCGGGAGTCGATACCGGGGAGCTGTTTTTT
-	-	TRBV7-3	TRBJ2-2	CASSFGVPGELFF	TGTGCCAGCAGCTTCGGGGTGCCCGGGGAGCTGTTTTTT
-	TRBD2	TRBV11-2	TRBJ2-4	CASSLEGLAGVIQYF	TGTGCCAGCAGCTTAGAAGGTCTAGCGGGAGTCATTCAGTACTTC
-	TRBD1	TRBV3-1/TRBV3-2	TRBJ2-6	CASSRSAGGVYNAGANVLTF	TGTGCCAGCAGCCGATCGGCAGGGGGCGTTTATAATGCTGGGGCCAACGTCCTGACTTTC
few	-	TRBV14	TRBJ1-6	CASSQDRGSYSPLHF	TGTGCCAGCAGCCAAGATCGGGGGTCATATTCACCCCTCCACTTT
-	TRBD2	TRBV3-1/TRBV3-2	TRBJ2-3	CASSQSGTSLTQYF	TGTGCCAGCAGCCAATCCGGGACTAGCCTAACGCAGTATTTT
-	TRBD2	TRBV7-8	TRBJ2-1	CASSFREGSYNEQFF	TGTGCCAGCAGCTTCCGGGAGGGATCCTACAATGAGCAGTTCTTC
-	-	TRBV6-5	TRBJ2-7	CASSYVQGVGEQYF	TGTGCCAGCAGTTACGTACAGGGTGTTGGCGAGCAGTACTTC
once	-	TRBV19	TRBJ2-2	CASTRGLANTGELFF	TGTGCCAGTACTCGAGGACTCGCGAACACCGGGGAGCTGTTTTTT
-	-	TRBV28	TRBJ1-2	CASSLYREDGYTF	TGTGCCAGCAGTTTATACAGGGAAGATGGCTACACCTTC
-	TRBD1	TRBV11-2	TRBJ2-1	CASSPDRAGEQFF	TGTGCCAGCAGCCCAGACAGGGCGGGTGAGCAGTTCTTC
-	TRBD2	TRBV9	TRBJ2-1	CASSVGGLVFYEQFF	TGTGCCAGCAGCGTAGGCGGACTAGTGTTCTATGAGCAGTTCTTC
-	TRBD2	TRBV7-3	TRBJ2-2	CASRAGTSGMSGELFF	TGTGCCAGCAGAGCCGGGACTAGCGGGATGTCCGGGGAGCTGTTTTTT
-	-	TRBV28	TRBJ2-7	CASSLRLDLETSYEQYF	TGTGCCAGCAGTTTGAGGCTAGACCTTGAGACCTCCTACGAGCAGTACTTC
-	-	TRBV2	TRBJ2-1	CASRLVGLNEQFF	TGTGCCAGCAGGCTAGTTGGATTGAATGAGCAGTTCTTC
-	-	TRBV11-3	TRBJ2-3	CASSLGRAASNTQYF	TGTGCCAGCAGCTTAGGCAGGGCGGCATCAAATACGCAGTATTTT
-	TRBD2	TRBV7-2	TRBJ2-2	CASTTSGGGTGELFF	TGTGCCAGCACCACTAGCGGAGGCGGCACCGGGGAGCTGTTTTTT
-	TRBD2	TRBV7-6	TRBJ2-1	CASSLVAGTSGINEQFF	TGTGCCAGCAGCTTAGTTGCCGGGACTAGCGGGATCAATGAGCAGTTCTTC